One and the same sample provided the 23 T cell receptor beta chains below, sequenced in a study of CD8 T cells in Susac syndrome. About 0.45 to 1 ug RNA was reverse transcribed with random hexamers. From the immunoSEQ multiplex PCR reads, TCRdb called clonotypes with MiXCR, one entry per CDR3 protein. In the table there are about 250,000 distinct CDR3 sequences, 80% to 95% of which are singletons. Sequenced input: CD4+ T cells from PBMCs. These receptors were obtained from a human donor with multiple sclerosis.

This rearrangement joins TRBV24-1 to TRBJ2-1; TRBD2 might be the D (6 bases). The CDR3 covers 13 residues. Germline values: CDR1 KGHDR, CDR2 SFDVKD. V was trimmed by 7 bases and J by 5 bases, leaving 11 bases between them. CDR3 residues: CATSRSGHNEQFF. CDR3 nucleotides: TGTGCCACCAGCCGTAGCGGCCACAATGAGCAGTTCTTC.

This clonotype was detected once. V usage is TRBV4-1 and J usage is TRBJ1-1, with D unclear. Germline CDR1 and CDR2: MGHRA and YSYEKL. V lost 4 bases to trimming and J lost 11 bases, with 11 bases between them. The CDR3 consists of 11 residues. The CDR3 region has the DNA TGCGCCAGCAGCCGAGATAAAGAGGCTTTCTTT. Its protein product is CASSRDKEAFF.

The chain joins TRBV20-1 to TRBJ1-3; D remains ambiguous. Germline V gene data show CDR1 as DFQATT and CDR2 as SNEGSKA (reference sequence). With 0 bases removed from V and 0 bases from J, the gap between germline ends came to 15 bases. The CDR3 contains 17 residues. The CDR3 spells CSARDTSSWRSGNTIYF. DNA of the CDR3: TGCAGTGCTAGAGATACGAGCTCTTGGCGCTCTGGAAACACCATATATTTT.

The V call is TRBV15, the J call TRBJ2-1, with a weak D call TRBD2 (5 bases). The V gene's germline CDR1 is LNHNV and CDR2 YYDKDF (reference sequence). The germline V and J ends were trimmed by 3 bases and 2 bases, with 14 bases remaining between them. CDR3 size: 16 residues. The CDR3 DNA follows: TGTGCCACCAGCAGTCAAGGACTGTCTCCCTACAATGAGCAGTTCTTC. Its protein product is CATSSQGLSPYNEQFF.

The V and J genes are TRBV6-5 and TRBJ1-1; a possible D gene is TRBD1 (5 bases). The V gene's germline CDR1 is MNHEY and CDR2 SVGAGI. CDR3 length equals 14 residues. The ends were cut back, 0 bases at V and 0 bases at J, with 5 bases in the middle. CDR3 amino acids: CASSYSTVNTEAFF. The CDR3 nucleotides are TGTGCCAGCAGTTACTCGACAGTGAACACTGAAGCTTTCTTT.

J is TRBJ2-7 and V is TRBV3-1; TRBD1 agrees at 7 bases. V lost 5 bases to trimming and J lost 0 bases; unmatched junction nucleotides: 4. The germline V gene encodes CDR1 LGHDT and CDR2 YNNKEL (reference sequence). The CDR3 spans 14 residues. CDR3 DNA: TGTGCCAGCAGCTCAGACAGGGACTCCTACGAGCAGTACTTC. Protein sequence: CASSSDRDSYEQYF.

The chain joins TRBV5-1 to TRBJ2-7; D ambiguous. The CDR3 has 14 residues. Trimming pared 0 bases from V and 3 bases from J, leaving 10 bases between. Germline lookup yields CDR1 SGHRS and CDR2 YFSETQ. CDR3 sequence (DNA): TGCGCCAGCAGCTTGGCCGGCTCATACTACGAGCAGTACTTC. Its protein product is CASSLAGSYYEQYF.

The chain combines TRBV13 with TRBJ2-7, with D perhaps TRBD1 (5 bases). V lost 0 bases and J 4 bases, leaving 7 bases between the germline ends. The germline V gene has CDR1 PRHDT and CDR2 FYEKMQ (reference sequence). This CDR3 region has 13 residues. The CDR3 DNA sequence: TGTGCCAGCAGCTTAGGTCGACAGTACGAGCAGTACGTC. Translated: CASSLGRQYEQYV.

V gene TRBV6-4 combines with J gene TRBJ2-1, with 11 bases matching TRBD2. This CDR3 spans 16 amino acids. The V gene's germline CDR1 is MRHNA and CDR2 SNTAGT. V was pared by 6 bases and J by 4 bases, with 8 bases of the junction left unmatched. The CDR3 DNA sequence: TGTGCCAGCAGAGAATCCGGGACTAGCGGATACAATGAGCAGTTCTTC. It specifies CASRESGTSGYNEQFF.

This chain uses TRBV29-1 with TRBJ2-2; D might be TRBD1 (5 bases). The CDR3 has 14 residues. V dropped 4 bases and J dropped 2 bases, with 11 bases sitting between them. In germline, CDR1 is SQVTM, CDR2 ANQGSEA. The CDR3 region has the DNA TGCAGCGTTGGGGCAGGGCAAAACACCGGGGAGCTGTTTTTT. Translated: CSVGAGQNTGELFF.

This chain uses TRBV11-3 with TRBJ1-5, with TRBD1 as a possible D gene (5 bases). The germline gives CDR1 SGHNT, CDR2 YENEEA. CDR3 length: 17 amino acids. The V gene lost 0 bases and the J gene lost 0 bases, with 12 bases spanning the gap. As DNA, the CDR3 is TGTGCCAGCAGCTTAGATCGTTGGGGGTATAGCAATCAGCCCCAGCATTTT. As protein: CASSLDRWGYSNQPQHF.

This clonotype was recorded once. The chain has TRBV7-2 and TRBJ2-1, with D possibly being TRBD1 or TRBD2 (5 bases each). CDR3 length: 14 amino acids. V lost 8 bases to trimming and J lost 0 bases, with 11 bases between them. Germline-derived CDR1 and CDR2 are SGHTA and FQGNSA. CDR3 sequence (DNA): TGTGCCAGCCTTGGGACCCACTCCTACAATGAGCAGTTCTTC. Protein: CASLGTHSYNEQFF.

The rearrangement links TRBV29-1 to TRBJ2-1; 8 nucleotides align to TRBD2. This CDR3 contains 13 residues. Germline CDR1 SQVTM, CDR2 ANQGSEA. V trimming: 5 bases; J trimming: 1 base; junction bases outside the gene matches: 1. The CDR3 nucleotides are TGCAGCGTTTTAGCGGGATCCTACAATGAGCAGTTCTTC. It specifies CSVLAGSYNEQFF.

This chain links TRBV18 with TRBJ1-5; D unclear. Germline CDR1 and CDR2: KGHSH and LQKENI. The CDR3 is 13 residues long. V dropped 6 bases and J dropped 5 bases, with 11 bases sitting between them. CDR3 nucleotides: TGTGCCAGCTCCCCCGACAAGGATCAGCCCCAGCATTTT. Protein: CASSPDKDQPQHF. Supplemented by reference TRBV18 and TRBJ1-5, the full variable domain reads NAGVMQNPRHLVRRRGQEARLRCSPMKGHSHVYWYRQLPEEGLKFMVYLQKENIIDESGMPKERFSAEFPKEGPSILRIQQVVRGDSAAYFCASSPDKDQPQHFGDGTRLSIL.

The CDR3 sequence: CAISPGRQSGNSPLHF. The DNA for the CDR3 is TGTGCCATCAGTCCAGGCCGACAGTCGGGGAATTCACCCCTCCACTTT. V gene TRBV10-3 combines with J gene TRBJ1-6; TRBD1 might be the D (5 bases). The V end was cut by 5 bases, the J end by 7 bases, with 18 bases between. Germline CDR1 is ENHRY and CDR2 is SYGVKD. CDR3 length equals 16 residues.

CDR3 sequence: CASYLMKGYTF. Here the CDR3 DNA reads TGTGCCAGCTACCTTATGAAGGGCTACACCTTC. This chain links TRBV19 with TRBJ1-2; unclear D gene. The CDR3 is 11 residues long. The ends were cut back, 9 bases at V and 8 bases at J, with 13 bases in the middle. Germline-derived CDR1 and CDR2 are LNHDA and SQIVND (reference sequence).

The chain links TRBV19 to TRBJ2-5; 8 bases line up with TRBD1. The CDR3 consists of 14 residues. The germline V gene has CDR1 LNHDA and CDR2 SQIVND (reference sequence). The V segment lost 5 bases and the J segment 4 bases; nucleotides outside the gene matches: 6. The CDR3 coding sequence is TGTGCCAGTAGTTCGGGGACAGGAATAGAGACCCAGTACTTC. Encoded protein: CASSSGTGIETQYF. The full variable domain, in which reference TRBV19 and TRBJ2-5 provide the parts outside the CDR3, is DGGITQSPKYLFRKEGQNVTLSCEQNLNHDAMYWYRQDPGQGLRLIYYSQIVNDFQKGDIAEGYSVSREKKESFPLTVTSAQKNPTAFYLCASSSGTGIETQYFGPGTRLLVL.

This chain connects TRBV3-1 to TRBJ1-2; D is ambiguous. The CDR3 has 12 residues. Germline loops: CDR1 LGHDT, CDR2 YNNKEL (reference sequence). Trimming took 2 bases from V and 11 from J, leaving 12 bases between them. The CDR3 coding sequence is TGTGCCAGCAGCCAAAGTGCAAGAACTTACACCTTC. Translating gives CASSQSARTYTF.

J is TRBJ1-2 and V is TRBV20-1; D call uncertain. The germline V gene encodes CDR1 DFQATT and CDR2 SNEGSKA (reference sequence). CDR3 size: 12 residues. The CDR3 is CSVSAGMGGYTF. The CDR3 nucleotides read TGCAGCGTTAGCGCGGGGATGGGTGGCTACACCTTC.

The rearrangement uses TRBV7-8 and TRBJ2-1; a weak D match, TRBD2 (6 bases). From germline, CDR1 is SGHVS and CDR2 FQNEAQ. The germline V and J ends were trimmed by 3 bases and 8 bases, with 14 bases remaining between them. This CDR3 is built from 14 residues. CDR3 residues: CASSFGTQRDEQFF. In DNA, the CDR3 is TGTGCCAGCAGCTTCGGGACTCAACGGGATGAGCAGTTCTTC. The full variable domain, completed using reference TRBV7-8 and TRBJ2-1, is GAGVSQSPRYKVAKRGQDVALRCDPISGHVSLFWYQQALGQGPEFLTYFQNEAQLDKSGLPSDRFFAERPEGSVSTLKIQRTQQEDSAVYLCASSFGTQRDEQFFGPGTRLTVL.

V and J are TRBV6-5 and TRBJ1-4; 9 nucleotides agree with TRBD1. CDR3 length equals 14 residues. Germline V gives CDR1 MNHEY, CDR2 SVGAGI. V lost 5 bases, J lost 7 bases, and 5 bases stayed unmatched. The CDR3 protein is CASSVDRGGEKLFF. The DNA for the CDR3 is TGTGCCAGCAGTGTAGACAGGGGGGGTGAAAAACTGTTTTTT.

The chain is built from TRBV4-1 and TRBJ1-1, with no clear D. This CDR3 has 16 amino acids. V was trimmed by 1 base and J by 8 bases, leaving 20 bases between them. Germline V CDR1 and CDR2: MGHRA, YSYEKL. In DNA form, the CDR3 reads TGCGCCAGCAGCCAAGTAAACCTTGTCTCCACGGAGGAAGCTTTCTTT. Amino acids: CASSQVNLVSTEEAFF.

V gene TRBV28 combines with J gene TRBJ1-1; the D gene is possibly TRBD1 (6 bases). CDR3 length equals 14 residues. Trimming left V 6 bases short and J 3 bases short, with 14 bases between. Germline assignment: CDR1 MDHEN and CDR2 SYDVKM. The CDR3 region is CASRFYRVDTEAFF. CDR3 DNA sequence: TGTGCCAGCAGATTCTACAGGGTAGACACTGAAGCTTTCTTT. The variable domain in full, with the rest retrieved from reference TRBV28 and TRBJ1-1, is DVKVTQSSRYLVKRTGEKVFLECVQDMDHENMFWYRQDPGLGLRLIYFSYDVKMKEKGDIPEGYSVSREKKERFSLILESASTNQTSMYLCASRFYRVDTEAFFGQGTRLTVV.